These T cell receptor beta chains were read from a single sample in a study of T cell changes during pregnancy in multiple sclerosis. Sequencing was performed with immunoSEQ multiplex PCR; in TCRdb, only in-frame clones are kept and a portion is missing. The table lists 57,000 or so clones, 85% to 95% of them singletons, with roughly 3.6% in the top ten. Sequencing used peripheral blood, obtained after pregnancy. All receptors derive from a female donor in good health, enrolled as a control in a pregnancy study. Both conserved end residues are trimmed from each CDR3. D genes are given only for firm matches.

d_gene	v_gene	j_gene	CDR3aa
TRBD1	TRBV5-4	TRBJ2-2	ASSGGQVNTGELF
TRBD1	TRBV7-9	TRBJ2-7	ASSSGPGTGFGEQY
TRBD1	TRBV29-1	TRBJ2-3	SVTGQGLVDTQY
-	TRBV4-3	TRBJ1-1	ASSQDQRENTEAF
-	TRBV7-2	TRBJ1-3	ASSHEAGPSNTIY
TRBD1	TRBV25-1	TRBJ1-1	ASSPWGQGAGEAF
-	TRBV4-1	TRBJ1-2	ASSPESTRQIYGYT
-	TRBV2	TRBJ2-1	ASSDSRTNNEQF
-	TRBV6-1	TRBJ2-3	ASSSGTDTQY
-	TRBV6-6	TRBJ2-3	ASTGGVSDTQY
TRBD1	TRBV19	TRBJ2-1	ASSTRDRNYNEQF
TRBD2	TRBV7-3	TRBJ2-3	ASSLRGDYTDTQY
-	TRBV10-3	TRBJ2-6	AISDSTTGSSGANVLT
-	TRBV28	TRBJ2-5	ASSQVGVSQETQY
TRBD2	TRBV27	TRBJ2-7	ASSLWLAGGPSSYEQY
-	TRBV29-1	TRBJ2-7	SVVWGGREQY
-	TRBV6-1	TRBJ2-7	ASYSRDSLYEQY
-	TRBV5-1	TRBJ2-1	ASSMEGTVYNEQF
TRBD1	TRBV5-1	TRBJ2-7	ASSLEIPWGTGVDLEQY
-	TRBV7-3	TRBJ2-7	ASSLGQTGEQY
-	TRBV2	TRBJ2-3	ATAEDSPPDTQY
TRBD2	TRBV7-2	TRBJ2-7	ASSHRTRALSYEQY
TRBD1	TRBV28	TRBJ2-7	ASSLLGTGFYEQY
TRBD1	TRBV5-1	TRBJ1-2	ASSATTGTGAGYT
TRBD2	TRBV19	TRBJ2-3	ASSIGLAGTSGTQY
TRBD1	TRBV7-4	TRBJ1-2	ASSLDRGNYGYT
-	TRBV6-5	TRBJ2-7	ASSKFMDNLDEQY
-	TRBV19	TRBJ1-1	ASSIGSPSGEGTEAF
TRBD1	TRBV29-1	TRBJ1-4	SVSGQGTEKLF
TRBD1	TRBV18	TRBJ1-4	ASSPFDRGEEKLF
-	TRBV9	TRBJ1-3	ASSVSTAGNTIY
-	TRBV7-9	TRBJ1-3	ASSLEGGRSGNTIY
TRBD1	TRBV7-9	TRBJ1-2	ASSLGGGGYGYT
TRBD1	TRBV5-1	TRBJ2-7	ASSQPPGQSYEQY
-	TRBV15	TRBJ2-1	ATSRVVNEQF
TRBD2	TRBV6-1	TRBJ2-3	ASSEPGTSSNTQY
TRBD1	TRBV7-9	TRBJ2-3	ASSYTLDRVSFTDTQY
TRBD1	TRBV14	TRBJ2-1	ASSLRPGQGGFHEQF
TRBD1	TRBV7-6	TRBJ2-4	ASRGQGANIQY
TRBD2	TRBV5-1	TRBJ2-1	ASSFFRDYSYNEQF
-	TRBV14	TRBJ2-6	ASSPYRSVANVLT
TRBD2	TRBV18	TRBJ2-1	ASSPPGPREGRGEQF
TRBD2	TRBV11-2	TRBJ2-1	ASRDIRAGEGLVQF
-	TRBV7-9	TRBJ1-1	ASSFPYSVNTEAF
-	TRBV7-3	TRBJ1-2	ASSSNPDSNYGYT
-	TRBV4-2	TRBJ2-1	ASSQGLLSPHQF
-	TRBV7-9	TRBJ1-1	ASSPMNTEAF
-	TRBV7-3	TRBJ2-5	ASSTQMTEAQY
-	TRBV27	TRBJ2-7	ASSKAHRSEQY
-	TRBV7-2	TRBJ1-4	ASSSGMRREKLF
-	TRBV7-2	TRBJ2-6	ASSPFSSGANVLT
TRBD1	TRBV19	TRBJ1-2	ASSVLTPRGNYGYT
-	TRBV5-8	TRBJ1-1	ASSYDRNTEAF
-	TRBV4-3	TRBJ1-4	ASSQDARDWGKLF